The 13 T cell receptor beta chains listed next were all sequenced from one sample in a study of shared T cell receptors in the human thymus. Some clones are missing from TCRdb's copy, which holds only in-frame ones; the method was immunoSEQ multiplex PCR. The table records 630,000 or so clones, around 87% of them present only once. The same specimen was also included in a second study, on human thymus T cells.

The sequenced sample consisted of thymocytes. All receptors derive from a boy younger than two with a congenital heart defect.

The rearrangement uses TRBV6-6 and TRBJ2-7, with TRBD1 matching over 8 bases. Trimming cost V 4 bases and J 3 bases; bases outside gene matches: 5. The V gene's germline CDR1 is MNHNY and CDR2 SVGAGI (reference sequence). The CDR3 loop spans 14 amino acids. The CDR3 region has the DNA TGTGCCAGCAGTTCGCCGGACAGGGTCTACGAGCAGTACTTC. This sequence encodes CASSSPDRVYEQYF.

The chain is built from TRBV6-1 and TRBJ2-6; 9 bases line up with TRBD1. From germline, CDR1 is MNHNS and CDR2 SASEGT. V was pared by 1 base and J by 3 bases, with 1 base of the junction left unmatched. The CDR3 runs 16 residues. The CDR3 DNA follows: TGTGCCAGCAGTGAAGGGACAGGGGTTGGGGCCAACGTCCTGACTTTC. Translation gives CASSEGTGVGANVLTF.

This clone has just a few counts. This sequence joins TRBV30 and TRBJ2-2; 9 nucleotides agree with TRBD2. Germline V gives CDR1 GTSNPN, CDR2 SVGIG (reference sequence). With 6 bases clipped from V and 2 bases from J, the junction kept 7 bases outside the gene matches. The CDR3 totals 15 residues. The CDR3 sequence: CACHSGGQNTGELFF. The CDR3 nucleotides read TGTGCCTGCCACAGCGGGGGGCAAAACACCGGGGAGCTGTTTTTT.

The chain joins TRBV2 to TRBJ1-1; D perhaps matches TRBD1 (6 bases). The CDR3 contains 14 residues. Looked up from germline, CDR1 is SNHLY and CDR2 is FYNNEI. Trimming took off 4 bases at V and 1 base at J, with 10 bases between the two ends. CDR3 nucleotide sequence: TGTGCCAGCAGTGTGGGAGGGGGGAACACTGAAGCTTTCTTT. It is translated as CASSVGGGNTEAFF.

The rearrangement joins TRBV27 to TRBJ2-3, with D hard to call. CDR1 and CDR2 from the germline V gene are MNHEY and SMNVEV (reference sequence). The CDR3 runs 13 residues. Trimming took off 5 bases at V and 7 bases at J, with 13 bases between the two ends. CDR3 protein: CASSPSPRYTQYF. The DNA of the CDR3 is TGTGCCAGCAGTCCCTCGCCCCGGTATACGCAGTATTTT.

The chain recombines TRBV4-2 with TRBJ2-1, with 8 bases fitting TRBD2. The CDR3 has 17 residues. The germline CDR1 and CDR2 sequences are LGHNA and YNFKEQ. The V segment lost 2 bases and the J segment 0 bases; nucleotides outside the gene matches: 6. CDR3 DNA sequence: TGTGCCAGCAGCCAACCACCCGGGACTAGCTCCTACAATGAGCAGTTCTTC. This encodes CASSQPPGTSSYNEQFF.

CDR3 sequence: CASSLDTRKRRGDYEQYF. In DNA, the CDR3 is TGCGCCAGCAGCTTGGACACCCGGAAACGGAGGGGCGACTACGAGCAGTACTTC. The genes are TRBV5-1 and TRBJ2-7, with a tentative D call TRBD2 (6 bases). The CDR3 loop spans 18 amino acids. V lost 0 bases and J 3 bases, leaving 22 bases between the germline ends. CDR1 is SGHRS, CDR2 YFSETQ, per germline.

The chain uses TRBV19 and TRBJ2-1; 10 bases align to TRBD2. With V trimmed by 1 base and J by 2 bases, 23 bases remained unmatched. Germline CDR1 is LNHDA and CDR2 is SQIVND (reference sequence). This CDR3 comprises 23 residues. The CDR3 sequence: CASSIAPPFGRKREGRTYNEQFF. CDR3 coding DNA: TGTGCCAGTAGTATAGCCCCCCCCTTCGGTCGGAAGCGGGAGGGCCGAACCTACAATGAGCAGTTCTTC.

The chain employs TRBV2 and TRBJ2-7, with D maybe TRBD2 (5 bases). Germline V gene sequence: CDR1 SNHLY, CDR2 FYNNEI. The CDR3 runs to 14 residues. The germline V and J ends were trimmed by 8 bases and 2 bases, with 16 bases remaining between them. The DNA for the CDR3 is TGTGCCAGCGATGCTAGGGTCGGGACCTACGAGCAGTACTTC. This translates into CASDARVGTYEQYF.

CDR3 coding DNA: TGCAGCGTTCTAGTTGTGGGTGGACAGGCCCCCGGGGCCAACGTCCTGACTTTC. This codes for CSVLVVGGQAPGANVLTF. V is TRBV29-1 and J is TRBJ2-6, with 7 nucleotides matching TRBD1. Germline lookup yields CDR1 SQVTM and CDR2 ANQGSEA. The CDR3 is made up of 18 amino acids. Trimming at V came to 5 bases and at J to 4 bases, leaving 17 bases not matched to a gene.

For this clone: An end of the junction differs from the germline gene, which may be a read error. The genes are TRBV5-1 and TRBJ1-6; 7 nucleotides line up with TRBD1. This CDR3 contains 14 residues. Germline loops: CDR1 SGHRS, CDR2 YFSETQ. The CDR3 DNA reads TGCGCCAGCAGCTTACAGGGGTATAGTTCACCCCTCCACTTT. Residues: CASSLQGYSSPLHF.

V gene TRBV19 combines with J gene TRBJ1-2; D not resolved. The CDR3 totals 14 residues. The germline V and J ends were trimmed by 7 bases and 3 bases, with 15 bases remaining between them. Germline-derived CDR1 and CDR2 are LNHDA and SQIVND (reference sequence). CDR3 amino acids: CASTAGEIHYGYTF. For the CDR3, the DNA is TGTGCCAGTACCGCCGGGGAGATACACTATGGCTACACCTTC.

V and J are TRBV4-3 and TRBJ2-7; TRBD2 might be the D (7 bases). This CDR3 spans 17 amino acids. In germline, CDR1 is LGHNA, CDR2 YSLEER. The germline V and J ends were trimmed by 1 base and 2 bases, with 18 bases remaining between them. CDR3: CASSQGRGGKRPYEQYF. The CDR3 DNA sequence: TGCGCCAGCAGCCAAGGAAGGGGGGGGAAGCGCCCCTACGAGCAGTACTTC.